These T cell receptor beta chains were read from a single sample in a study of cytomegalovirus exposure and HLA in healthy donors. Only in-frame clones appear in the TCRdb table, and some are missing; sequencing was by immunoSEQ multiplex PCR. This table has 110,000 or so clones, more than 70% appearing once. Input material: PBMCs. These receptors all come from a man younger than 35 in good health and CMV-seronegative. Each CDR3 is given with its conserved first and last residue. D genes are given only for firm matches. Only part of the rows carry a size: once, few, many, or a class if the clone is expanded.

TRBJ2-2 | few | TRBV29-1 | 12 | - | TGCAGCGTTTCTAGCTCCACCGGGGAGCTGTTTTTT | CSVSSSTGELFF
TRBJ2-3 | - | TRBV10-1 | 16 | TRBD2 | TGCGCCAGCAGTGTAGCGACTAGCGGGAGGACAGATACGCAGTATTTT | CASSVATSGRTDTQYF
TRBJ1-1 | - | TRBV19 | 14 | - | TGTGCCAGTAGTATACGGGGGTGGTATACTGAAGCTTTCTTT | CASSIRGWYTEAFF
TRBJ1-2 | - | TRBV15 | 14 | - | TGTGCCACCAGCAGAGATCAGGGGATCTATGGCTACACCTTC | CATSRDQGIYGYTF
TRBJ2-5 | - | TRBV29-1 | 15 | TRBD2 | TGCAGCGTTGAAGGTGCGACTAGCTCCCAAGAGACCCAGTACTTC | CSVEGATSSQETQYF
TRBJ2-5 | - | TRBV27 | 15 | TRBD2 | TGTGCCAGCAGTTACACCGGGGGGGTACACGAGACCCAGTACTTC | CASSYTGGVHETQYF
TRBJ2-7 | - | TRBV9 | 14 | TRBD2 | TGTGCCAGCAGCGTAGCGTTCCAGGGAGGGGAGCAGTACTTC | CASSVAFQGGEQYF
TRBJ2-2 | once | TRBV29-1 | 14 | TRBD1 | TGCAGCGTTACCGGGACAGCTAACACCGGGGAGCTGTTTTTT | CSVTGTANTGELFF
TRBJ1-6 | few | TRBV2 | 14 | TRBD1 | TGTGCCAGCAGGGACATGGGACAGGGGGCGACCCTCCACTTT | CASRDMGQGATLHF
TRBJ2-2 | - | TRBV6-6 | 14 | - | TGTGCCAGCAGCACCCGGGGAGTGCCTGGGGAGCTGTTTTTT | CASSTRGVPGELFF
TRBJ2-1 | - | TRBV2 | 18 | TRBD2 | TGTGCCAGCCACCCCAGGGGACTAGCGGGGGCCCATACGAATGAGCAGTTCTTC | CASHPRGLAGAHTNEQFF
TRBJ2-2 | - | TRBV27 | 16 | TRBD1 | TGTGCCAGCAGTACCAGGGGGTTGGTGGACACCGGGGAGCTGTTTTTT | CASSTRGLVDTGELFF
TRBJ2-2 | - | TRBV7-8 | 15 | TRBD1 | TGTGCCAGCAGCATCCACAGGGGAGCCACCGGGGAGCTGTTTTTT | CASSIHRGATGELFF
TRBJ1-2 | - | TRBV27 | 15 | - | TGTGCCAGCAGTTTAAGGTCTCACAGCAACTATGGCTACACCTTC | CASSLRSHSNYGYTF
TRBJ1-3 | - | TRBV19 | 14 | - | TGTGCCAGTAGTCGACAGAGCTCTGGAAACACCATATATTTT | CASSRQSSGNTIYF
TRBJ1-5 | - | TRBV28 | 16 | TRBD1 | TGTGCCAGCAGTCCATCCGGGACAGGGGACAATCAGCCCCAGCATTTT | CASSPSGTGDNQPQHF